The entry that follows covers one T cell receptor (beta chain) sequence. Assay: immunoSEQ multiplex PCR; the TCRdb copy retains only in-frame clones and omits some. The sample lists 150,000 to 200,000 clones, 90% occurring once. This record belongs to a study of control samples from healthy donors and cancer patients. This CDR3 spans 13 amino acids. The germline V gene encodes CDR1 KGHDR and CDR2 SFDVKD. With 5 bases removed from V and 2 bases from J, the gap between germline ends came to 8 bases. The sequencing input was blood. This receptor was obtained from a woman aged 45-65 years in good health. The chain combines TRBV24-1 with TRBJ2-5; D ambiguous. The CDR3: CATSGSLQETQYF. For the CDR3, the DNA is TGTGCCACCAGTGGAAGCCTGCAAGAGACCCAGTACTTC.